This paragraph covers one T cell receptor beta chain sequence. This entry belongs to a study of cytomegalovirus exposure and HLA in healthy donors. With V trimmed by 1 base and J by 0 bases, 2 bases remained unmatched. Germline CDR1 and CDR2: SGHTA and FQGNSA. This CDR3 region has 16 residues. PCR primers comprised 60 Vbeta and 13 Jbeta primers. TCRdb's copy holds only in-frame clones and misses some; the assay was immunoSEQ multiplex PCR. Found here are approximately 170,000 clones, over 80% of them singletons; the top ten hold less than 5%. The receptor comes from a man over 45 in good health and CMV-seropositive. The chain combines TRBV7-2 with TRBJ2-3; 9 bases are shared with TRBD2. The sequencing sample was made of PBMCs. This CDR3 is CASSLVAGASTDTQYF. As DNA, the CDR3 is TGTGCCAGCAGCTTAGTAGCGGGGGCTAGCACAGATACGCAGTATTTT.